The rows below give T cell receptor beta chains drawn from one sample of a study of CXCR3-negative and CXCR3-positive naive CD8 T cells. TCRdb re-called the 5' RACE reads; every CDR3 protein appears as one record, without DNA. Recorded for this sample: tens of thousands of distinct CDR3 sequences. Sequenced sample: naive CXCR3- CD8+ T cells from blood. These receptors came from a human donor in good health. Some clones in this sample may be carry-over from other donors' samples. Each CDR3 is given with its conserved first and last residue.

v_gene: TRBV27; j_gene: TRBJ1-2; CDR3aa: CASSLGQNYGYTF
v_gene: TRBV6-2/TRBV6-3; j_gene: TRBJ2-6; CDR3aa: CASSYEGTRGFSGANVLTF
v_gene: TRBV5-1; j_gene: TRBJ1-1; CDR3aa: CASSLYGADTNTEAFF
v_gene: TRBV5-1; j_gene: TRBJ2-3; CDR3aa: CASSLLAGGTLDTQYF
v_gene: TRBV6-6; j_gene: TRBJ2-7; CDR3aa: CASSPLGVYEQYF
v_gene: TRBV11-3; j_gene: TRBJ2-5; CDR3aa: CASSSGTGSETQYF
v_gene: TRBV7-9; j_gene: TRBJ2-3; CDR3aa: CASSLVLTSIVTDTQYF
v_gene: TRBV25-1; j_gene: TRBJ2-2; CDR3aa: CASSREGWSTGELFF
v_gene: TRBV13; j_gene: TRBJ2-5; CDR3aa: CASSISWAGGEETQYF
v_gene: TRBV20-1; j_gene: TRBJ2-4; CDR3aa: CSARDWGSSKNIQYF
v_gene: TRBV7-2; j_gene: TRBJ2-1; CDR3aa: CASSFRLAGGLYNEQFF
v_gene: TRBV5-5; j_gene: TRBJ1-2; CDR3aa: CASSLWTGNYGYTF
v_gene: TRBV14; j_gene: TRBJ1-1; CDR3aa: CASSQGFGGQGPAFF
v_gene: TRBV21-1; j_gene: TRBJ2-7; CDR3aa: CARKPEKPGRVSSYEQYF
v_gene: TRBV7-6; j_gene: TRBJ2-3; CDR3aa: CASSLLAGGVDTQYF
v_gene: TRBV28; j_gene: TRBJ2-7; CDR3aa: CASRPHPYEQYF
v_gene: TRBV27; j_gene: TRBJ1-6; CDR3aa: CASSPTLVDSPLHF
v_gene: TRBV27; j_gene: TRBJ2-7; CDR3aa: CASSSGRGGPEEQYF
v_gene: TRBV7-9; j_gene: TRBJ2-1; CDR3aa: CASSLLGQLHLRYNEQFF
v_gene: TRBV4-3; j_gene: TRBJ2-1; CDR3aa: CASSQDRTGDGYNEQFF
v_gene: TRBV14; j_gene: TRBJ2-7; CDR3aa: CASSQDFGSYEQYF
v_gene: TRBV29-1; j_gene: TRBJ2-7; CDR3aa: CSVLTGWTYEQYF
v_gene: TRBV5-3; j_gene: TRBJ2-1; CDR3aa: CARSPNPDRGLWHEQFF
v_gene: TRBV11-2; j_gene: TRBJ1-1; CDR3aa: CASSLVRNTEAFF
v_gene: TRBV12-3/TRBV12-4; j_gene: TRBJ2-5; CDR3aa: CASSIAGETQYF
v_gene: TRBV10-3; j_gene: TRBJ1-5; CDR3aa: CAISDNLEDLLPQPQHF
v_gene: TRBV10-3; j_gene: TRBJ1-1; CDR3aa: CAIQSGYTEAFF
v_gene: TRBV7-6; j_gene: TRBJ2-7; CDR3aa: CASSQQGSSYEQYF
v_gene: TRBV15; j_gene: TRBJ1-1; CDR3aa: CATSRDLGGPVNTEAFF
v_gene: TRBV7-6; j_gene: TRBJ2-7; CDR3aa: CASSLSPRPYEQYF
v_gene: TRBV29-1; j_gene: TRBJ2-4; CDR3aa: CSVEDVAGAKNIQYF
v_gene: TRBV29-1; j_gene: TRBJ2-2; CDR3aa: CSVFYTNTGELFF
v_gene: TRBV7-9; j_gene: TRBJ2-7; CDR3aa: CASSPLGQGQADSYEQYF
v_gene: TRBV20-1; j_gene: TRBJ2-2; CDR3aa: CSAREAGSATGELFF
v_gene: TRBV7-9; j_gene: TRBJ2-7; CDR3aa: CASSLWFGDRYYEQYF
v_gene: TRBV20-1; j_gene: TRBJ2-1; CDR3aa: CSARVSEAYNEQFF
v_gene: TRBV4-3; j_gene: TRBJ1-2; CDR3aa: CASSQDPGQPYGYTF
v_gene: TRBV10-1; j_gene: TRBJ1-1; CDR3aa: CASSAVGWGTEAFF
v_gene: TRBV13; j_gene: TRBJ2-1; CDR3aa: CASRQGRAEQFF
v_gene: TRBV23-1; j_gene: TRBJ2-7; CDR3aa: CASGPTRGSTTYEQYF
v_gene: TRBV6-2/TRBV6-3; j_gene: TRBJ2-2; CDR3aa: CASSLGAENTGELFF
v_gene: TRBV5-1; j_gene: TRBJ2-3; CDR3aa: CASAQPSGGGPRTDTQYF
v_gene: TRBV4-1; j_gene: TRBJ2-3; CDR3aa: CASSPPGASTQYF
v_gene: TRBV5-6; j_gene: TRBJ2-1; CDR3aa: CASSSSRDLGNEQFF
v_gene: TRBV5-1; j_gene: TRBJ1-3; CDR3aa: CASSLGDSSGNTIYF
v_gene: TRBV14; j_gene: TRBJ1-2; CDR3aa: CASSPTGPKVYGYTF
v_gene: TRBV4-3; j_gene: TRBJ1-2; CDR3aa: CASSQGREAVYGYTF
v_gene: TRBV11-2; j_gene: TRBJ2-3; CDR3aa: CASRLTSTDTQYF
v_gene: TRBV28; j_gene: TRBJ2-7; CDR3aa: CASKVTWGPHHYEQYF
v_gene: TRBV9; j_gene: TRBJ1-2; CDR3aa: CASSGGNYGYTF
v_gene: TRBV10-3; j_gene: TRBJ2-7; CDR3aa: CAIRQERAYEQYF
v_gene: TRBV25-1; j_gene: TRBJ2-7; CDR3aa: CASSYPGQVYEQYF
v_gene: TRBV7-9; j_gene: TRBJ2-1; CDR3aa: CASSLVLAGDRNEQFF
v_gene: TRBV5-6; j_gene: TRBJ2-3; CDR3aa: CASRIGIDTQYF
v_gene: TRBV2; j_gene: TRBJ2-7; CDR3aa: CASTWDRGFYEKYF
v_gene: TRBV7-8; j_gene: TRBJ1-1; CDR3aa: CALEDLNSEAFF
v_gene: TRBV27; j_gene: TRBJ2-7; CDR3aa: CASSQTGGPYEQYF
v_gene: TRBV19; j_gene: TRBJ1-2; CDR3aa: CASRALMGAYGYTF
v_gene: TRBV5-5; j_gene: TRBJ2-3; CDR3aa: CASSLERPDTQYF
v_gene: TRBV15; j_gene: TRBJ1-5; CDR3aa: CATSSDRGYDQPQHF